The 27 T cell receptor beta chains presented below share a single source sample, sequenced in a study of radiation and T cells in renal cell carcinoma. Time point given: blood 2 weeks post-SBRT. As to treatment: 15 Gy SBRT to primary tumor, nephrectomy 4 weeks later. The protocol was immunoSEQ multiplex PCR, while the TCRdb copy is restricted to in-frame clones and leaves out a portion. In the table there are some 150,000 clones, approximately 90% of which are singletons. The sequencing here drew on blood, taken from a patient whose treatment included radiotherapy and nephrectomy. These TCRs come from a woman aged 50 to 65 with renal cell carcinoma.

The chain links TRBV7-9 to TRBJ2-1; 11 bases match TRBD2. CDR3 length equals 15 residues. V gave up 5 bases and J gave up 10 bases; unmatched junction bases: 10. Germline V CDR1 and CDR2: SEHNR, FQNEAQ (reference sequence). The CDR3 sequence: CASSPLAGGTGEQFF. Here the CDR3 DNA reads TGTGCCAGCAGCCCGCTAGCGGGGGGCACGGGGGAGCAGTTCTTC. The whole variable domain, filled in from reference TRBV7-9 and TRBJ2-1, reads DTGVSQNPRHKITKRGQNVTFRCDPISEHNRLYWYRQTLGQGPEFLTYFQNEAQLEKSRLLSDRFSAERPKGSFSTLEIQRTEQGDSAMYLCASSPLAGGTGEQFFGPGTRLTVL.

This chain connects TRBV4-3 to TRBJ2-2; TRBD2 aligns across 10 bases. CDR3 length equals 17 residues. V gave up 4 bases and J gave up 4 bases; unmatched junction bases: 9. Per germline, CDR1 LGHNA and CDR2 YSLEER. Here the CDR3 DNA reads TGCGCCAGCAGCCGGTTCGGTAGCGGGGGGCCCACCGGGGAGCTGTTTTTT. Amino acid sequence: CASSRFGSGGPTGELFF.

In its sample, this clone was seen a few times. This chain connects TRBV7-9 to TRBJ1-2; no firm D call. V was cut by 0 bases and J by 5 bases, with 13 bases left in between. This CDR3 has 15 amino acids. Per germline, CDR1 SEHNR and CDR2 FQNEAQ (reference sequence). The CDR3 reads CASSLALGDSYGYTF. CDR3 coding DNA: TGTGCCAGCAGCTTAGCGCTGGGAGACTCATATGGCTACACCTTC.

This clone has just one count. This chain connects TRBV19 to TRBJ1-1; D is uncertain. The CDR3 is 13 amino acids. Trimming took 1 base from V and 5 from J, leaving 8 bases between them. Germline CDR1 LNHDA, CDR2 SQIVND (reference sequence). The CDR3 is CASSIGQETEAFF. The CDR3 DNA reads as TGTGCCAGTAGTATAGGGCAGGAGACTGAAGCTTTCTTT.

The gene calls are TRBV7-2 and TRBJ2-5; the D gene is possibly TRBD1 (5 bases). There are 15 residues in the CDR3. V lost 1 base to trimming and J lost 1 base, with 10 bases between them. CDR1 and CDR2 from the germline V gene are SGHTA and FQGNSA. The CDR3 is CASSLVRGTQETQYF. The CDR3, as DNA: TGTGCCAGCAGCTTAGTTAGGGGCACCCAAGAGACCCAGTACTTC. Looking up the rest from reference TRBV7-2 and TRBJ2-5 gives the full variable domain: GAGVSQSPSNKVTEKGKDVELRCDPISGHTALYWYRQSLGQGLEFLIYFQGNSAPDKSGLPSDRFSAERTGGSVSTLTIQRTQQEDSAVYLCASSLVRGTQETQYFGPGTRLLVL.

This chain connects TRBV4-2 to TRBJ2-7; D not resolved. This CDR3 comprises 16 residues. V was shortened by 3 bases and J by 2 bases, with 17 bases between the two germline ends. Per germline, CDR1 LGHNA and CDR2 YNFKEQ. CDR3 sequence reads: CASSQLSRGAAYEQYF. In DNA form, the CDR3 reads TGTGCCAGCAGCCAGTTGTCGCGAGGCGCCGCCTACGAGCAGTACTTC.

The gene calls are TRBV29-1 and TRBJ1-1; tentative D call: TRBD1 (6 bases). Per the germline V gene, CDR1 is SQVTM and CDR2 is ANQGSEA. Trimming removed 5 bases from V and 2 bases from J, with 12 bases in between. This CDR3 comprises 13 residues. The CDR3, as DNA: TGCAGCGTTTCCTCCAGGGGCAACACTGAAGCTTTCTTT. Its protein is CSVSSRGNTEAFF.

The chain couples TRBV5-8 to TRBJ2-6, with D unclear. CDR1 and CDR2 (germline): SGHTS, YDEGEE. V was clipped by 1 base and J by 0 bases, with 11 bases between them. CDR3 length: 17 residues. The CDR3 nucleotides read TGTGCCAGCAGCTTGAGGCTGACCCACTCTGGGGCCAACGTCCTGACTTTC. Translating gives CASSLRLTHSGANVLTF.

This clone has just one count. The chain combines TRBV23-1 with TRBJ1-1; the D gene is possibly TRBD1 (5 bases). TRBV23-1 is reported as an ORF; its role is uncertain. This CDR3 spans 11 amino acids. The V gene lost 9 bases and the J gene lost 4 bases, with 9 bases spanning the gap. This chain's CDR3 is CARRRGTEAFF. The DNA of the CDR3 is TGCGCCAGAAGGAGGGGCACTGAAGCTTTCTTT.

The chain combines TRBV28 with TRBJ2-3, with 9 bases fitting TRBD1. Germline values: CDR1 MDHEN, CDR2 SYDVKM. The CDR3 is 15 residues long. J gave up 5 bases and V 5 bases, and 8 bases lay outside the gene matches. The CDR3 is CASSTPTGGGDTQYF. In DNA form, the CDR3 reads TGTGCCAGCAGTACTCCGACAGGGGGAGGAGATACGCAGTATTTT.

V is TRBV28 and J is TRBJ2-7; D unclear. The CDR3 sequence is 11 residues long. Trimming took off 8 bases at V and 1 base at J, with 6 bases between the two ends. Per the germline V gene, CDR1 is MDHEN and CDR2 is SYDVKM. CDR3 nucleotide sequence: TGTGCCAGCGGACGTTCCTACGAGCAGTACTTC. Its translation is CASGRSYEQYF.

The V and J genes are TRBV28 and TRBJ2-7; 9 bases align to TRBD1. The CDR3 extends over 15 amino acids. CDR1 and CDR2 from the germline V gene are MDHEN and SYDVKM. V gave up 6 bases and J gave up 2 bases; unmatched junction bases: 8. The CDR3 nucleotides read TGTGCCAGCAGCCCACGTTGGGACAGGGCCTACGAGCAGTACTTC. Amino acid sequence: CASSPRWDRAYEQYF.

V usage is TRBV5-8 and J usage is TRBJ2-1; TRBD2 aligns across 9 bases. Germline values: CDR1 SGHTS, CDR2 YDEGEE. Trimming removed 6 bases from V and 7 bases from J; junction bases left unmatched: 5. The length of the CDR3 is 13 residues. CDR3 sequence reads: CASKGGGANEQFF. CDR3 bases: TGTGCCAGCAAAGGCGGGGGGGCAAATGAGCAGTTCTTC.

CDR3 sequence: CASSFFGRALGYTF. CDR3 sequence (DNA): TGTGCCAGCAGCTTTTTTGGCAGGGCACTTGGCTACACCTTC. The chain uses TRBV11-2 and TRBJ1-2; possible D gene TRBD1, 5 bases. This CDR3 has 14 residues. Germline CDR1 and CDR2: SGHAT and FQNNGV. V was cut by 3 bases and J by 7 bases, with 15 bases left in between.

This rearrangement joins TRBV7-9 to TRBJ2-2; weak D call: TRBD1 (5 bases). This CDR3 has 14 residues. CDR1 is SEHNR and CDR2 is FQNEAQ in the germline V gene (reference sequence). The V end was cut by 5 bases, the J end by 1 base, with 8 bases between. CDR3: CASSPGQNTGELFF. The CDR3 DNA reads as TGTGCCAGCAGCCCCGGACAGAACACCGGGGAGCTGTTTTTT.

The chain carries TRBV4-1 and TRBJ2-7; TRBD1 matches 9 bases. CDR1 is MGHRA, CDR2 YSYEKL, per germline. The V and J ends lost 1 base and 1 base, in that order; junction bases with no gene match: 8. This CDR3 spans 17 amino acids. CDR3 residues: CASSQVRSGTGSYEQYF. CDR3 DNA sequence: TGCGCCAGCAGCCAAGTACGATCCGGGACAGGGTCCTACGAGCAGTACTTC.

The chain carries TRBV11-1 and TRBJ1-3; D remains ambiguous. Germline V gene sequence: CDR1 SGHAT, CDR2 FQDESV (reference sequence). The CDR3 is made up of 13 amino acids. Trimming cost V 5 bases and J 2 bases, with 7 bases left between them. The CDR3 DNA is TGTGCCAGCAGCAGGGTGACTGGAAACACCATATATTTT. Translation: CASSRVTGNTIYF.

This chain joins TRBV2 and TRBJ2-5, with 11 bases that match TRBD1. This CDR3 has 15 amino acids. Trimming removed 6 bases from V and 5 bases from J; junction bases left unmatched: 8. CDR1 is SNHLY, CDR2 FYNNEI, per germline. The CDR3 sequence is CASRAYGTGGETQYF. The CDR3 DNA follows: TGTGCCAGCAGAGCGTACGGGACAGGGGGTGAGACCCAGTACTTC.

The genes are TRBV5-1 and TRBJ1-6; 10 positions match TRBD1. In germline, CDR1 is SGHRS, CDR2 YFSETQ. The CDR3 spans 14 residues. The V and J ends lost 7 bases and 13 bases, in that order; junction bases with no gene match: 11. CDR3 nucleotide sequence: TGCGCCAGCCGCCTCGGGACAGGGGTATCGCCCCTCCACTTT. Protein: CASRLGTGVSPLHF.

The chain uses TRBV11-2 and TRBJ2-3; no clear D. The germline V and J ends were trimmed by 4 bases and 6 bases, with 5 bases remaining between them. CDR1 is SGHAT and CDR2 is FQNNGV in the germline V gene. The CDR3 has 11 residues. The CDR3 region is CASSSPDTQYF. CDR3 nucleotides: TGTGCCAGCAGCTCCCCGGATACGCAGTATTTT.

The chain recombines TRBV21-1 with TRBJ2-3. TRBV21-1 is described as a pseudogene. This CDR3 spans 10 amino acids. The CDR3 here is CASSPWVRYF. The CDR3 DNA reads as TGTGCCAGCAGCCCCTGGGTGCGGTATTTT.

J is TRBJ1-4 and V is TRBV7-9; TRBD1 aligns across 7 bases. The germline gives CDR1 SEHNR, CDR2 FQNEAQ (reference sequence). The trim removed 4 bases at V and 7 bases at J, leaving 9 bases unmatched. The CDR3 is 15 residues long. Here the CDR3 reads CASSSLDREVEKLFF. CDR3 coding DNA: TGTGCCAGCAGCTCGCTCGACAGGGAGGTTGAAAAACTGTTTTTT.

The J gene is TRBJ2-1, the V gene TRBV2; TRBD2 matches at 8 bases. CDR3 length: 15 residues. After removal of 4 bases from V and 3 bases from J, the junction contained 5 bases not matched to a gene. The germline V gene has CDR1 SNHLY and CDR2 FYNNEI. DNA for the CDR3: TGTGCCAGCAGTGTAGAGCGGGGGCACTACAATGAGCAGTTCTTC. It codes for CASSVERGHYNEQFF.

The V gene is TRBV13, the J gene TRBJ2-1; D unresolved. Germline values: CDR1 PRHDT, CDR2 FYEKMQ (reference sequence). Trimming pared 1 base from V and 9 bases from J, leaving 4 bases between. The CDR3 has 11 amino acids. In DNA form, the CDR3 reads TGTGCCAGCAGCTTAGAAGGTGAGCAGTTCTTC. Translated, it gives CASSLEGEQFF.

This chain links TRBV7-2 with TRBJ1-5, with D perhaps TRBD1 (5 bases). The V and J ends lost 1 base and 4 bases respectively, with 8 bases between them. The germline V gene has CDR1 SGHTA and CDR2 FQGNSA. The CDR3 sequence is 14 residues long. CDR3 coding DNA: TGTGCCAGCAGCTTAGGACAGCCAAATCAGCCCCAGCATTTT. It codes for CASSLGQPNQPQHF.

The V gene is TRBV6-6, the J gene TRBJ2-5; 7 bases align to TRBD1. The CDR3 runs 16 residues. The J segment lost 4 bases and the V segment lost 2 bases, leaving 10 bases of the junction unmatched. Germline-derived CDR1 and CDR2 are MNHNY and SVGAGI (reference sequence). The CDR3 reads CASSYGRAGGSETQYF. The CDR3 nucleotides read TGTGCCAGCAGTTACGGCCGGGCAGGGGGATCAGAGACCCAGTACTTC.

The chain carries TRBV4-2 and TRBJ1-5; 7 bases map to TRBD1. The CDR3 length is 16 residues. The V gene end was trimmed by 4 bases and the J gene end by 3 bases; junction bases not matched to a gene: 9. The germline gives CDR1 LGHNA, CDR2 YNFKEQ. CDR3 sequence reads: CASSPTRQGFNQPQHF. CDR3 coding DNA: TGTGCCAGCAGCCCGACCCGACAGGGCTTCAATCAGCCCCAGCATTTT.